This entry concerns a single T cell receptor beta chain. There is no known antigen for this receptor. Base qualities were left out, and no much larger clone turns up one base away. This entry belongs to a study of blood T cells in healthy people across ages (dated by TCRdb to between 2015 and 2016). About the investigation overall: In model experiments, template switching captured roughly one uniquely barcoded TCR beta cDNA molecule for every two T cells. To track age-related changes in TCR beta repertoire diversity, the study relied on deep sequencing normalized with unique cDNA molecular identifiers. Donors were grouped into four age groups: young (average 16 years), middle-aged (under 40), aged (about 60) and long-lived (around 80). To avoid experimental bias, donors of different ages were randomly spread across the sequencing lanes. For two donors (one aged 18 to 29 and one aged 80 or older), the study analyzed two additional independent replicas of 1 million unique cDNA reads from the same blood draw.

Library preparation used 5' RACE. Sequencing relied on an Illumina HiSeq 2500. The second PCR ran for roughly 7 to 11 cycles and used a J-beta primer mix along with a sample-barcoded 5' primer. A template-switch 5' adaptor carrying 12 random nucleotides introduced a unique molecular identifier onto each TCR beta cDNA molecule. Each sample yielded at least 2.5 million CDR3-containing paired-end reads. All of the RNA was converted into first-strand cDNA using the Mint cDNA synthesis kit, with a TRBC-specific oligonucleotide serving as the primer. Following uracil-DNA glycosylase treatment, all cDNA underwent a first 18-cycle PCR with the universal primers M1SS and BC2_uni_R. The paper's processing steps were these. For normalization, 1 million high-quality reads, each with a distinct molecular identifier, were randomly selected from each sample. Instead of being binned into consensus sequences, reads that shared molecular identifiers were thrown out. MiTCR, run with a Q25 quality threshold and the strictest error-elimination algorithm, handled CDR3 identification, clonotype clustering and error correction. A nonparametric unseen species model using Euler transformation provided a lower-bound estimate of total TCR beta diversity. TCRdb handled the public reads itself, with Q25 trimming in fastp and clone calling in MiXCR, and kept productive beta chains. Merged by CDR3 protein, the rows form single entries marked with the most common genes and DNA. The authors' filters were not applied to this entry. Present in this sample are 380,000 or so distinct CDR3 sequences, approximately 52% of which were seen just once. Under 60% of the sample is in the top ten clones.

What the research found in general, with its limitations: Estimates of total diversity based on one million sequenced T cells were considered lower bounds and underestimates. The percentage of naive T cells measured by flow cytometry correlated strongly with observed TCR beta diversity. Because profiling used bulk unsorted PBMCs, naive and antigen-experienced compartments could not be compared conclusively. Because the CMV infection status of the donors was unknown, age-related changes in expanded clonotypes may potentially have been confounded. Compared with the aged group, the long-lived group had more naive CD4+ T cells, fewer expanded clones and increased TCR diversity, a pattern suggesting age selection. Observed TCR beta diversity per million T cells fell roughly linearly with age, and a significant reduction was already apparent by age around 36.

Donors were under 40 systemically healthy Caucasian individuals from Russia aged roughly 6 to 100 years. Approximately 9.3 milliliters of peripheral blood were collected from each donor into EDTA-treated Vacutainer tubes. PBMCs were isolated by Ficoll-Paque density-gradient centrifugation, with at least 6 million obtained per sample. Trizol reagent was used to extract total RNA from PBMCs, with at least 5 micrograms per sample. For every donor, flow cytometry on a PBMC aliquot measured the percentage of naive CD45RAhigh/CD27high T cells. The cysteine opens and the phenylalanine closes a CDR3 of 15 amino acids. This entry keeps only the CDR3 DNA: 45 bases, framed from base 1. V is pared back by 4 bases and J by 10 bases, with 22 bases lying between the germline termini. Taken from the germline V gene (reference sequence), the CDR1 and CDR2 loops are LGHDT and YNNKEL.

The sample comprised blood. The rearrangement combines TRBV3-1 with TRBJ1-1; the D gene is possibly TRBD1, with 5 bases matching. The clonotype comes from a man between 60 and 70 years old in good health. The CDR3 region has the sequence CASSPARTGVRGAFF. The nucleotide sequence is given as TGTGCCAGCAGCCCCGCGAGGACGGGGGTCCGGGGAGCTTTCTTT.